This T cell receptor (beta chain) was sequenced during a study of T cell repertoires in aging, cancer and after chemotherapy. Study-wide context: Patients with glioblastoma brain tumors were sampled before and after temozolomide-based therapy.

Germline CDR1 reads SGHVS; CDR2 reads FNYEAQ. V gave up 3 bases and J gave up 4 bases, with 11 bases separating them. The CDR3 spans 14 residues. This clonotype counts as large. The template was genomic DNA from peripheral blood, not RNA. A mixed TRB-A/B primer pool amplified rearranged TRB by multiplex touch-down PCR. TCRdb used MiXCR to reprocess the multiplex PCR reads, holding one entry per CDR3 protein. The sample has about 1,600 distinct CDR3 sequences, 24% seen once. The chain carries TRBV7-6 and TRBJ2-3; D call uncertain. Input material: blood. The sequence was obtained from a human donor with a solid tumor. The CDR3 region has the DNA TGTGCCAGCAGCTTGGCGATGGGGTCAGATACGCAGTATTTT. Protein: CASSLAMGSDTQYF.